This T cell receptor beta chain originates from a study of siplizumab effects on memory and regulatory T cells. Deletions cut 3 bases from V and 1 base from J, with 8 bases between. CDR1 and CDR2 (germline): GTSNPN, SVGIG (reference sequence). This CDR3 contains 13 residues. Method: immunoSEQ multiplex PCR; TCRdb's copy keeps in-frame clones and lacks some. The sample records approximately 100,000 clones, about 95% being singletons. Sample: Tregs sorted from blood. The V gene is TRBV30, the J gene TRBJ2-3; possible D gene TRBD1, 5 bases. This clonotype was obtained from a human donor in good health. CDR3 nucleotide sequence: TGTGCCTGGAGGGACATTGGCACAGATACGCAGTATTTT. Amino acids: CAWRDIGTDTQYF.